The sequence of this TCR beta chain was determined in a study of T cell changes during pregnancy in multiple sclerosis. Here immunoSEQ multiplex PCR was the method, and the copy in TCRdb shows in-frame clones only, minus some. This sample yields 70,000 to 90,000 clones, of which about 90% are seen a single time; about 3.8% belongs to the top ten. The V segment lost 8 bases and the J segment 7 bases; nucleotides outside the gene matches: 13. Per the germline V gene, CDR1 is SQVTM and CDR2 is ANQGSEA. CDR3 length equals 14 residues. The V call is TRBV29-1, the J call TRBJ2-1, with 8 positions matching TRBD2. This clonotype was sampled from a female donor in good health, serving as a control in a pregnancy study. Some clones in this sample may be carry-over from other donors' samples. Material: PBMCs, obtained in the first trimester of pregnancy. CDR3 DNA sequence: TGCAGCCCTGGCCCCAGCGGGAGAAGGAATGAGCAGTTCTTC. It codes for CSPGPSGRRNEQFF.